The clone carrying this TCR beta chain occurred once. Its target is not known. The PCR was carried out with 60 Vbeta primers and 13 Jbeta primers. Repertoires were generated with immunoSEQ multiplex PCR, while TCRdb's copy carries only in-frame clones and drops some. This sample has roughly 180,000 clones, with roughly 78% found just once. The source of the sample is a study of cytomegalovirus exposure and HLA in healthy donors. General study results and limits: Some public TCRs appeared in many individuals, while most sequences were rare. Productive status was seen about 90% or about 30% of the time for most TCR beta V segments in an earlier analysis.

This CDR3 region has 15 residues. The germline V gene encodes CDR1 SGDLS and CDR2 YYNGEE. V dropped 4 bases and J dropped 3 bases, with 17 bases sitting between them. The receptor's source is a woman aged 45-65 years in good health and CMV-seropositive. The material sequenced was PBMCs. The genes are TRBV9 and TRBJ2-7; possibly TRBD2 for D (5 bases). DNA for the CDR3: TGTGCCAGCAGCCCGGTGAGCGGATTTTACTACGAGCAGTACTTC. Its protein product is CASSPVSGFYYEQYF.